This is a list of T cell receptor beta chains from one sample in a study of shared clonotypes between healthy human individuals. Sequenced by immunoSEQ multiplex PCR; TCRdb stores in-frame clones only, minus some. This table holds approximately 640,000 clones, around 72% found once. Sequenced sample: memory CD4+ T cells sorted from blood. The receptors come from a woman in her 30s in good health. The CDR3 runs from the conserved cysteine through the conserved F or W. The D gene is left open where the match is weak. Only some rows state a clone size, as once, few, many or a class for expanded clones.

TRBD1,NA,TRBJ2-7,TRBV5-1,TGCGCCAGCAGCTTAGGGACAGGGGGCCTCGAGCAGTACTTC,CASSLGTGGLEQYF
TRBD1,NA,TRBJ1-5,TRBV6-6,TGTGCCAGCAGTCCAGGACAGGAAGGGCGACAGCCCCAGCATTTT,CASSPGQEGRQPQHF
NA,NA,TRBJ2-4,TRBV30,TGTGCCTGGAGTGTGTCGGGGAGTACTGTCAAAAACATTCAGTACTTC,CAWSVSGSTVKNIQYF
NA,NA,TRBJ1-2,TRBV5-1,TGCGCCAGCAGCTTGTTTCCAGGAGGGCCAGACGGCTACACCTTC,CASSLFPGGPDGYTF
NA,NA,TRBJ2-2,TRBV27,TGTGCCAGCAGTTTATCACAGGCAAACACCGGGGAGCTGTTTTTT,CASSLSQANTGELFF
NA,NA,TRBJ2-5,TRBV11-1,TGTGCCAGCAGCAGGACTGATTATGAGACCCAGTACTTC,CASSRTDYETQYF
TRBD1,NA,TRBJ2-1,TRBV27,TGTGCCAGCAGTTTACGCCGGGACAGGATCTACAATGAGCAGTTCTTC,CASSLRRDRIYNEQFF
NA,NA,TRBJ2-2,TRBV2,TGTGCCAGCACCACCCAGGGGGGTGGCACCGGGGAGCTGTTTTTT,CASTTQGGGTGELFF
TRBD1,NA,TRBJ1-3,TRBV4-1,TGCGCCAGCAGCCTGGTCAGGGGGTCTGGAAACACCATATATTTT,CASSLVRGSGNTIYF
TRBD2,NA,TRBJ2-3,TRBV7-3,TGTGCCAGCAGCTCCGGGACTAGCGGGTTGGGGTCTGTGCAGTATTTT,CASSSGTSGLGSVQYF
NA,NA,TRBJ1-5,TRBV2,TGTGCCAGCAGTGAAACTGGTCAGCCCCAGCATTTT,CASSETGQPQHF
NA,NA,TRBJ1-1,TRBV7-9,TGTGCCAGCAGCTTAGGCAGAGAGAACACTGAAGCTTTCTTT,CASSLGRENTEAFF
TRBD1,NA,TRBJ1-3,TRBV7-2,TGTGCCAGCAGTCCGACAGGGGTCCACGGAAACACCATATATTTT,CASSPTGVHGNTIYF
NA,few,TRBJ1-5,TRBV7-9,TGTGCCAGCAGCTTAGATGGCCCGGGGGCAGGGCCTAATCAGCCCCAGCATTTT,CASSLDGPGAGPNQPQHF
NA,NA,TRBJ2-3,TRBV7-2,TGTGCCAGCAGCTTAGAGAGTTCGGCAGATACGCAGTATTTT,CASSLESSADTQYF
NA,NA,TRBJ1-3,TRBV5-1,TGCGCCAGCAGCTTGGGCACCGCCGGAAACACCATATATTTT,CASSLGTAGNTIYF
TRBD1,NA,TRBJ1-4,TRBV29-1,TGCAGCGTTGATGAACAGGGGGGGGAAAAACTGTTTTTT,CSVDEQGGEKLFF
NA,NA,TRBJ2-7,TRBV6-5,TGTGCCAGCAGGGCAACAGGGTACCCCTACGAGCAGTACTTC,CASRATGYPYEQYF
NA,NA,TRBJ2-1,TRBV28,TGTGCCAGCAGTTATCGGAGCTCCTACAATGAGCAGTTCTTC,CASSYRSSYNEQFF
NA,few,TRBJ2-3,TRBV6-1,TGTGCCAGCAGAAGGGTCACAGATACGCAGTATTTT,CASRRVTDTQYF
NA,NA,TRBJ2-3,TRBV25-1,TGTGCCAGCAGTGAAGCAGGAGGGGATCCAGATACGCAGTATTTT,CASSEAGGDPDTQYF
NA,NA,TRBJ2-2,TRBV5-6,TGTGCCAGCAGCCCTTGGGCAGGGCGATTTACCGGGGAGCTGTTTTTT,CASSPWAGRFTGELFF
TRBD1,NA,TRBJ1-3,TRBV5-4,TGTGCCAGCAGCTTGGCAGGGGGTTGGTCTGGAAACACCATATATTTT,CASSLAGGWSGNTIYF
NA,NA,TRBJ2-7,TRBV19,TGTGCCAGTAGTATAACGGGGCTAGATCGCGAGCAGTACTTC,CASSITGLDREQYF
NA,once,TRBJ2-5,TRBV18,TGTGCCAGCTCTCGTCGACCCGGGGCCTCCGGGGAGACCCAGTACTTC,CASSRRPGASGETQYF
NA,few,TRBJ1-1,TRBV10-1,TGCGCCAGCAGTGCTCAGACGAACACTGAAGCTTTCTTT,CASSAQTNTEAFF
TRBD2,few,TRBJ2-2,TRBV4-1,TGCGCCAGCAGCCAAGCCCGCGGGAGACGTAACACCGGGGAGCTGTTTTTT,CASSQARGRRNTGELFF
TRBD2,NA,TRBJ2-1,TRBV6-1,TGTGCCAGCAGTGAGATTAGCGGGAGAGGGAATGAGCAGTTCTTC,CASSEISGRGNEQFF
TRBD1,NA,TRBJ2-7,TRBV28,TGTGCCAGCAGTCCTAGTACCGGGACAGGGAACTACGAGCAGTACTTC,CASSPSTGTGNYEQYF
NA,NA,TRBJ2-7,TRBV5-1,TGCGCCAGCAGCTTGGTTGTGGGGGAAGGGCAGTACTTC,CASSLVVGEGQYF
TRBD2,NA,TRBJ2-2,TRBV19,TGTGCCAGTAGTATAATTAAACTAGCGGGAGAAGGACTGGCGAACACCGGGGAGCTGTTTTTT,CASSIIKLAGEGLANTGELFF
TRBD2,NA,TRBJ2-3,TRBV19,TGTGCCAGTAGTATATTAGCGGGGGACACAGATACGCAGTATTTT,CASSILAGDTDTQYF
NA,NA,TRBJ2-1,TRBV6-1,TGTGCCAGCAGTGAACTGTACAATGAGCAGTTCTTC,CASSELYNEQFF
NA,many,TRBJ2-5,TRBV30,TGTGCCTGGCAAGGGTCAGGAGGAGAGACCCAGTACTTC,CAWQGSGGETQYF
TRBD2,NA,TRBJ2-1,TRBV4-1,TGCGCCAGCAGCCCTACCTCCTTCCGGGAGGCCTACAATGAGCAGTTCTTC,CASSPTSFREAYNEQFF
NA,few,TRBJ1-4,TRBV6-6,TGTGCCAGCAGCGACCTCCACACCGCAACTAATGAAAAACTGTTTTTT,CASSDLHTATNEKLFF
TRBD1,once,TRBJ2-7,TRBV18,TGTGCCAGCTCACGCCCCGGGACAGGGACTTTCGAGCAGTACTTC,CASSRPGTGTFEQYF
TRBD2,many,TRBJ2-7,TRBV23-1,TGCGCCAGCGGCTTTAGCGGGAACGAGCAGTACTTC,CASGFSGNEQYF
TRBD1,few,TRBJ2-7,TRBV5-1,TGCGCCAGCAGCTTGTTACCTCCCGGGACAGGGGACGACGAGCAGTACTTC,CASSLLPPGTGDDEQYF
TRBD2,many,TRBJ2-1,TRBV28,TGTGCCAGCAGTAGTTTATATACCGGGACTAGCGCCTACAATGAGCAGTTCTTC,CASSSLYTGTSAYNEQFF
NA,NA,TRBJ1-1,TRBV7-9,TGTGCCAGCAGCTTAGGCGCAGGGAACACTGAAGCTTTCTTT,CASSLGAGNTEAFF
NA,NA,TRBJ1-2,TRBV28,TGTGCCAGCAGTTACGGGTCGTGGGGCTACACCTTC,CASSYGSWGYTF
TRBD2,few,TRBJ2-5,TRBV6-1,TGTGCCAGCAGGAGACTAGCGGGAGGAGAGACCCAGTACTTC,CASRRLAGGETQYF
TRBD2,NA,TRBJ2-2,TRBV18,TGTGCCAGCTCACTGGGGGGGAATCAGAGCTCCTTTGGCACCGGGGAGCTGTTTTTT,CASSLGGNQSSFGTGELFF
NA,NA,TRBJ2-5,TRBV28,TGTGCCAGCAGTGGGACGGCGGAGACCCAGTACTTC,CASSGTAETQYF
NA,NA,TRBJ2-2,TRBV11-3,TGTGCCAGCAGCTCCGGGGTGTTAGGCACCGGGGAGCTGTTTTTT,CASSSGVLGTGELFF
NA,NA,TRBJ2-7,TRBV19,TGTGCCAGTAAGCCCCGGATCGGGACGGGAGCTTCCTACGAGCAGTACTTC,CASKPRIGTGASYEQYF
NA,NA,TRBJ2-3,TRBV7-7,TGTGCCAGCAGCTCCGGGAACACAGATACGCAGTATTTT,CASSSGNTDTQYF
NA,NA,TRBJ2-3,TRBV4-1,TGCGCCAGCAGCCGGAGCCACAGGGCAAGCACAGATACGCAGTATTTT,CASSRSHRASTDTQYF
TRBD1,NA,TRBJ2-7,TRBV5-1,TGCGCCAGCAGCTTGAAGGGACAGGGATCATTTGACGAGCAGTACTTC,CASSLKGQGSFDEQYF
TRBD2,NA,TRBJ2-1,TRBV5-1,TGCGCCAGCAGCCCGGCCCGACTAGCAGTTTACAATGAGCAGTTCTTC,CASSPARLAVYNEQFF
NA,NA,TRBJ1-5,TRBV7-8,TGTGCCAGCAGCTTAGGGGGGCGTGGCTACAATCAGCCCCAGCATTTT,CASSLGGRGYNQPQHF
TRBD1,NA,TRBJ2-1,TRBV11-1,TGTGCCAGCAGCCGAGGGGGACAGGGGGCGAGTGAGCAGTTCTTC,CASSRGGQGASEQFF
NA,NA,TRBJ2-1,TRBV7-9,TGTGCCAGCAGCAGGGGGGAGGAAGAGCAGTTCTTC,CASSRGEEEQFF
NA,NA,TRBJ2-7,TRBV5-1,TGCGCCAGCAGCTTGTGGGGATACGAGCAGTACTTC,CASSLWGYEQYF